A selection of T cell receptor beta chains follows, all from one sample in a study of CD8 T cells in ankylosing spondylitis. MiXCR, run by TCRdb on the 5' RACE reads, gives a single entry per CDR3 protein. The sample lists around 130,000 distinct CDR3 sequences, 7% occurring once. Sequenced input: blood, either unsorted or a sorted T cell fraction (not recorded which). The receptors derive from a male donor with ankylosing spondylitis or in good health (not recorded which). The CDR3 runs from the conserved cysteine through the conserved F or W.

length: 21; V: TRBV24-1; CDR3: CATGPRFGTSGHKSSYNEQFF
length: 13; V: TRBV29-1; CDR3: CSGYGGRRHEQFF
length: 16; V: TRBV7-2; CDR3: CASSLDASSGSNEQFF
length: 17; V: TRBV12-3/TRBV12-4; CDR3: CASSPWAGGSNTGELFF
length: 12; V: TRBV21-1; CDR3: CASSEGRLKEYF
length: 12; V: TRBV20-1; CDR3: CSGTSDTGELFF
length: 16; V: TRBV7-2; CDR3: CASSLFLKKGWDEQYF
length: 12; V: TRBV25-1; CDR3: CASGATRGGYTF
length: 17; V: TRBV28; CDR3: CASSPGLAGTIQETQYF
length: 13; V: TRBV20-1; CDR3: CSARLLGTGPQHF
length: 14; V: TRBV25-1; CDR3: CASSQLEYTGELFF
length: 14; V: TRBV7-2; CDR3: CASSSPTGLWGYTF
length: 15; V: TRBV5-1; CDR3: CASSRTGSPQETQYF
length: 15; V: TRBV6-1; CDR3: CASIVRDRVVDTQYF
length: 12; V: TRBV15; CDR3: CATSRDTDTQYF
length: 14; V: TRBV18; CDR3: CASSPRASPDTQYF
length: 13; V: TRBV10-3; CDR3: CATMDSYGGELFF
length: 14; V: TRBV5-1; CDR3: CASSNTGGFYGYTF
length: 16; V: TRBV5-6; CDR3: CASSQLTGRWTGELFF
length: 14; V: TRBV20-1; CDR3: CSARDLGQGASAFF
length: 14; V: TRBV7-9; CDR3: CASSTLATNEKLFF
length: 13; V: TRBV9; CDR3: CASSVEGNTEAFF
length: 16; V: TRBV3-1; CDR3: CASSQGAAGSGNTIYF
length: 16; V: TRBV14; CDR3: CASSRRLAGDSYEQYF
length: 15; V: TRBV18; CDR3: CASSADRDRGEKLFF
length: 15; V: TRBV5-1; CDR3: CASGLTGLGTGELFF
length: 14; V: TRBV5-1; CDR3: CASSPSWGADTQYF
length: 12; V: TRBV5-1; CDR3: CASSYQGGEQYF
length: 18; V: TRBV5-1; CDR3: CASSFDGQPNSGANVLTF
length: 13; V: TRBV29-1; CDR3: CSVEPLTGDGYTF
length: 16; V: TRBV4-1; CDR3: CASSQVPTGREQPQHF
length: 14; V: TRBV20-1; CDR3: CSAQHPTGNAEAFF
length: 13; V: TRBV4-1; CDR3: CASSHRDTYEQYF
length: 15; V: TRBV5-1; CDR3: CASSLVTSEYNEQFF
length: 13; V: TRBV5-8; CDR3: CASSFRGTDTQYF
length: 13; V: TRBV12-3/TRBV12-4; CDR3: CASSLTSTYEQYF
length: 14; V: TRBV12-3/TRBV12-4; CDR3: CASRLDRNTGELFF
length: 16; V: TRBV20-1; CDR3: CSAEGTSGSKRETQYF
length: 13; V: TRBV5-4; CDR3: CASSFGGTGRQYF
length: 12; V: TRBV4-3; CDR3: CASSPQAGELFF
length: 16; V: TRBV5-1; CDR3: CASSLHVGYMNTEAFF
length: 14; V: TRBV2; CDR3: CASRDRVSNQPQHF
length: 11; V: TRBV10-3; CDR3: CAISALYEQYF
length: 18; V: TRBV2; CDR3: CASSESLLAGDPVETQYF
length: 16; V: TRBV12-5; CDR3: CASGLGLAGGSETQYF
length: 13; V: TRBV5-6; CDR3: CASGPGIRVEQYF
length: 16; V: TRBV5-1; CDR3: CASSLAQLAGQETQYF
length: 15; V: TRBV7-9; CDR3: CASSIEGASNEKLFF
length: 15; V: TRBV20-1; CDR3: CSARDWRSANTEAFF
length: 13; V: TRBV29-1; CDR3: CSGVAGGTGELFF
length: 12; V: TRBV7-2; CDR3: CASSRFADTQYF
length: 13; V: TRBV27; CDR3: CASSQIRDEEQFF
length: 16; V: TRBV5-6; CDR3: CASSRTTGAINQPQHF
length: 12; V: TRBV29-1; CDR3: CSADRAYTEAFF